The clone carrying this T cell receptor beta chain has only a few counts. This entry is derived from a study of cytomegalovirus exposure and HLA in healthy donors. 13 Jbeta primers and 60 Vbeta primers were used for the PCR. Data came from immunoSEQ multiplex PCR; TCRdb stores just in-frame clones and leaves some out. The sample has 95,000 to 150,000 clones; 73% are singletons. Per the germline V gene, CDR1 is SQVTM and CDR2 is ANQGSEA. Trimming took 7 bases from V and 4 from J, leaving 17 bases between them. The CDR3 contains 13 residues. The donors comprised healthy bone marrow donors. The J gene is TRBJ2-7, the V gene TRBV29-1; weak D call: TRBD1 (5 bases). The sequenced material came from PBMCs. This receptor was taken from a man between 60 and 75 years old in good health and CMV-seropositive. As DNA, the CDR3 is TGCAGCGCCGTACAGGAGATCGAATACGAGCAGTACTTC. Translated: CSAVQEIEYEQYF.